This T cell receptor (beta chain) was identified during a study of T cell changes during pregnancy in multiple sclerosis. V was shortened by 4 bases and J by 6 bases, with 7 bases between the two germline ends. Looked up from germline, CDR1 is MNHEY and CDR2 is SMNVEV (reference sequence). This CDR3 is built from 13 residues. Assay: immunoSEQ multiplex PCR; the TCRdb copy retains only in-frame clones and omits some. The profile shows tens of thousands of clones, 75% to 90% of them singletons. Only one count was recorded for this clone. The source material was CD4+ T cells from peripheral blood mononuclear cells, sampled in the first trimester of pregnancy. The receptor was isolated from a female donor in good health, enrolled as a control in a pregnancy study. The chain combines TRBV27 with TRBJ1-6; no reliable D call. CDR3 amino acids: CASSWQSNSPLHF. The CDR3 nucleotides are TGTGCCAGCAGTTGGCAGTCTAATTCACCCCTCCACTTT.